This T cell receptor beta chain was recorded in a study of blood T cell repertoires in COVID-19. Trimming cost V 10 bases and J 4 bases; bases outside gene matches: 9. The CDR3 has 13 residues. Per the germline V gene, CDR1 is SGHNT and CDR2 is YYREEE (reference sequence). Study processing details: Nucleated cell number was recorded as an estimate derived from reference gene primer amplification. Here immunoSEQ multiplex PCR was the method, and the copy in TCRdb shows in-frame clones only, minus some. Clone size and V and J calls were adopted from that table, with D and trimming inferred from the DNA. The table shows approximately 200,000 clones, with about four fifths occurring only once. Seattle researchers signed up patients amid active infection and tracked them longitudinally.

V gene TRBV5-4 combines with J gene TRBJ2-5, with 8 bases that match TRBD2. This clonotype originated in a woman over 75 with COVID-19, enrolled during active disease. The sample consisted of peripheral blood. This CDR3 reads CAGARGGAETQYF. CDR3 sequence (DNA): TGTGCCGGCGCCCGGGGGGGGGCAGAGACCCAGTACTTC.